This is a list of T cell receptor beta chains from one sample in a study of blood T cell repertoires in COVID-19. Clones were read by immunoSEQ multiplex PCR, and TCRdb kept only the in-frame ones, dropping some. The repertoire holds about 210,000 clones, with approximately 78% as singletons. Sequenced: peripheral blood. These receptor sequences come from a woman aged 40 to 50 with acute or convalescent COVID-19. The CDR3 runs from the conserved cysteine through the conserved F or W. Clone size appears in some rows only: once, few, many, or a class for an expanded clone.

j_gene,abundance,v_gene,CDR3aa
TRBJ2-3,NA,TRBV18,CASSPPIFRDKASTDTQYF
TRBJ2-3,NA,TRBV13,CASSFSGISTDTQYF
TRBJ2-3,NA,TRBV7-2,CASSLPLLVDTQYF
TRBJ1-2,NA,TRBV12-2,CASRSIRTGSTFFWGYTF
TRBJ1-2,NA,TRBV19,CASSSDRGNYGYTF
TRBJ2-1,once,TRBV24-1,CATSDLASSGSNEQFF
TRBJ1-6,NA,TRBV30,CAWSPTPGGIADSPLHF
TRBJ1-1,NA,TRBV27,CASSFQQGLNTEAFF
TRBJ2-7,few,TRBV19,CASSTTDTAGVHPYF
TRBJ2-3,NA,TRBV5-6,CASRALYRGSLSDTQYF
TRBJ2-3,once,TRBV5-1,CASRSGQNTDTQYF
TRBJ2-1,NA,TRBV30,CAWSSGSQDEQFF
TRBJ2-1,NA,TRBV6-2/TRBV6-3,CASSWTSFNEQFF
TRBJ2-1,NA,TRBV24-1,CATSDVGQGNNEQFF
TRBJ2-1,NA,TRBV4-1,CASSPLAGGQSVEQFF
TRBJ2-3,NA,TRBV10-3,CAISGTGGIDTQYF
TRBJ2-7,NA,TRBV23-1,CASSQSHDRVTYYEQYF
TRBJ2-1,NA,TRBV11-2,CASSFVAGSYNEQFF
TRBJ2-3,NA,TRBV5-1,CASSLGGGGDTDTQYF
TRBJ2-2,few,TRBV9,CASSVGVPTGELFF
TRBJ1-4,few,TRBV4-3,CASSQDSGTTNEKLFF
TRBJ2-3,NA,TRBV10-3,CAISESPDRATDTQYF
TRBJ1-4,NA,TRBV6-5,CASSNRAPNEKLFF
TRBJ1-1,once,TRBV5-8,CASRPRGAIGEAFF
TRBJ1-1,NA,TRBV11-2,CASSYEGDTEAFF
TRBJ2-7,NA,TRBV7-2,CASSLALQISYEQYF
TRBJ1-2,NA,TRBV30,CAWSPPGTGYGYTF
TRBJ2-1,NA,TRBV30,CAWSHGGRGANEQFF